This passage covers 9 T cell receptor beta chains from one sample sequenced in a study of beta chain features in type 1 diabetes. Study findings and constraints: For Type 1 diabetes patients, all four CD4+ subsets carried TCRB CDR3s that were moderately but significantly shorter.

Their cognate antigens are unknown. The entirety of the isolated RNA underwent reverse transcription, so expressed TCRB transcripts were sequenced. Sequenced by immunoSEQ multiplex PCR; TCRdb stores in-frame clones only, minus some. The sample includes 640,000 or so clones, over 13% of them seen just once. Sequencing was done on a sample of naive CD4+ T cells from blood. Receptors originate from a man between 18 and 35 years old with type 1 diabetes.

This chain connects TRBV18 to TRBJ1-4, with D possibly TRBD1 on 5 matching bases. Germline CDR1 KGHSH, CDR2 LQKENI. Trimming pared 6 bases from V and 8 bases from J, leaving 13 bases between. The CDR3 is 13 residues long. The CDR3 sequence: CASSRGEYEKLFF. CDR3 bases: TGTGCCAGCTCGAGAGGGGAGTACGAAAAACTGTTTTTT.

This clone was seen more than once but under ten times. The J gene is TRBJ2-5, the V gene TRBV7-3; D is unclear. The CDR3 has 15 residues. Trimming took 1 base from V and 1 from J, leaving 10 bases between them. Germline V gene sequence: CDR1 SGHTA, CDR2 FQGTGA. This CDR3 reads CASSLRSGLQETQYF. CDR3 DNA sequence: TGTGCCAGCAGCTTAAGGTCAGGCCTCCAAGAGACCCAGTACTTC.

About this clone itself: This specimen includes other DNA sequences encoding the same CDR3. The rearrangement joins TRBV28 to TRBJ2-7; possibly TRBD1 for D (6 bases). The CDR3 spans 13 residues. Germline loops: CDR1 MDHEN, CDR2 SYDVKM. Trimming stripped 4 bases from V and 2 bases from J, with 9 bases between. In DNA form, the CDR3 reads TGTGCCAGCAGTTCGGGACAAACCTACGAGCAGTACTTC. Translation: CASSSGQTYEQYF.

This clone was detected a few times. This sequence joins TRBV29-1 and TRBJ2-1, with a possible D match to TRBD2 (5 bases). This CDR3 is built from 13 residues. Trimming removed 7 bases from V and 7 bases from J, with 17 bases in between. Germline-derived CDR1 and CDR2 are SQVTM and ANQGSEA. CDR3 DNA sequence: TGCAGCGCGGGAAGGACGACCGGGAATGAGCAGTTCTTC. This sequence encodes CSAGRTTGNEQFF.

The chain combines TRBV15 with TRBJ1-4; 10 positions agree with TRBD1. This CDR3 has 16 residues. V lost 1 base, J lost 5 bases, and 4 bases stayed unmatched. CDR1 LNHNV and CDR2 YYDKDF come from the germline V gene (reference sequence). CDR3 residues: CATSRASGQGNEKLFF. As DNA, the CDR3 is TGTGCCACCAGCAGAGCCTCGGGACAGGGGAATGAAAAACTGTTTTTT.

The chain combines TRBV6-1 with TRBJ2-3; the D is unclear. The length of the CDR3 is 15 residues. Germline V CDR1 and CDR2: MNHNS, SASEGT. The V end lost 1 base, the J end lost 2 bases, and 10 bases lay between the germline ends. The CDR3 loop is CASSEDISYTDTQYF. DNA of the CDR3: TGTGCCAGCAGTGAAGATATCAGTTACACAGATACGCAGTATTTT.

As concerns this clone: The sample carries other DNA sequences with the same CDR3. This chain connects TRBV27 to TRBJ1-1; tentative D call: TRBD1 (5 bases). Germline V gives CDR1 MNHEY, CDR2 SMNVEV (reference sequence). The CDR3 is made up of 13 amino acids. V was clipped by 3 bases and J by 4 bases, with 9 bases between them. CDR3 in amino acids: CASSFRGGTEAFF. CDR3 bases: TGTGCCAGCAGTTTCCGGGGGGGCACTGAAGCTTTCTTT.

This clone was counted between two and nine times. The gene calls are TRBV28 and TRBJ2-7; weak D call: TRBD1 (6 bases). The ends were cut back, 8 bases at V and 0 bases at J, with 8 bases in the middle. Germline values: CDR1 MDHEN, CDR2 SYDVKM. The CDR3 consists of 12 residues. The CDR3 sequence: CASGQRSYEQYF. In DNA, the CDR3 is TGTGCCAGCGGACAGCGCTCCTACGAGCAGTACTTC.

There are a few counts of this clone. V is TRBV7-2 and J is TRBJ2-5; 13 positions match TRBD2. J gave up 10 bases and V 5 bases, and 10 bases lay outside the gene matches. Germline V lookup: CDR1 SGHTA, CDR2 FQGNSA. The CDR3 runs to 15 residues. Here the CDR3 reads CASSPRGLAGAHQYF. CDR3 sequence (DNA): TGTGCCAGCAGCCCGCGTGGACTAGCGGGGGCCCACCAGTACTTC.